This TCR beta chain came from a study of cytomegalovirus exposure and HLA in healthy donors. V lost 2 bases to trimming and J lost 1 base; unmatched junction nucleotides: 1. There are 15 residues in the CDR3. Per the germline V gene, CDR1 is SEHNR and CDR2 is FQNEAQ (reference sequence). The PCR used 60 Vbeta and 13 Jbeta primers. The protocol was immunoSEQ multiplex PCR, while the TCRdb copy is restricted to in-frame clones and leaves out a portion. The sample lists about 210,000 clones, 82% occurring once. The chain employs TRBV7-9 and TRBJ1-4; 7 bases fit TRBD1. Sequencing was carried out using PBMCs. This receptor was identified in a man in his forties in good health and CMV-seropositive. CDR3 nucleotides: TGTGCCAGCAGCTTACAGGGGGGAACTAATGAAAAACTGTTTTTT. It is translated as CASSLQGGTNEKLFF.